This T cell receptor beta chain was found in a study of cytomegalovirus exposure and HLA in healthy donors. A note on this clone: No antigen is known for it.

The PCR ran on 60 Vbeta and 13 Jbeta primers. TCRdb keeps only in-frame clones here, not all; method: immunoSEQ multiplex PCR. The table includes some 190,000 clones, 75% to 85% detected once. CDR1 LGHNA and CDR2 YNFKEQ come from the germline V gene. Trimming took off 1 base at V and 0 bases at J, with 6 bases between the two ends. This CDR3 is built from 15 residues. General observations from the study: TCR beta sequences numbering 16,951 were associated with HLA alleles at 0.05 false discovery rate in a later analysis. Roughly uniform depth of sequencing across donors was assumed in presence/absence analyses. As a later analysis showed, a missense DCLRE1C variant was linked to trimming of TCR beta V- and J-genes. It was reportedly the case that the classifier diagnosed cytomegalovirus status with high specificity and sensitivity.

The sequencing sample was made of PBMCs. V is TRBV4-2 and J is TRBJ1-4; D is unresolved. The source is a woman aged 25 to 45 in good health and CMV-seropositive. The CDR3 DNA reads TGTGCCAGCAGCCAAGGCGGCGCAACTAATGAAAAACTGTTTTTT. Amino acids: CASSQGGATNEKLFF.